These 18 T cell receptor beta chains originate from one sample sequenced in a study of blood T cell repertoires in COVID-19. The method was immunoSEQ multiplex PCR; TCRdb's version includes in-frame clones alone and lacks a portion of them. The sample contains over 130,000 clones, about nine tenths of which appear only once. Sample: peripheral blood. All receptors derive from a woman aged 60-75 years with active or convalescent COVID-19.

The chain links TRBV6-5 to TRBJ1-2, with D possibly matching TRBD1 (6 bases). The CDR3 loop spans 15 amino acids. The germline V gene encodes CDR1 MNHEY and CDR2 SVGAGI. V was pared by 6 bases and J by 5 bases, with 19 bases between. CDR3 in amino acids: CASRILRDTFYGYTF. The CDR3 DNA reads TGTGCCAGCAGGATACTCCGGGACACTTTTTATGGCTACACCTTC.

The V call is TRBV7-9, the J call TRBJ1-1; tentatively, D is TRBD1 (5 bases). This CDR3 comprises 12 residues. Per the germline V gene, CDR1 is SEHNR and CDR2 is FQNEAQ (reference sequence). Trimming took 4 bases from V and 4 from J, leaving 7 bases between them. CDR3 nucleotide sequence: TGTGCCAGCAGCTGGGGGGGCACTGAAGCTTTCTTT. It is translated as CASSWGGTEAFF. Supplemented by reference TRBV7-9 and TRBJ1-1, the full variable domain reads DTGVSQNPRHKITKRGQNVTFRCDPISEHNRLYWYRQTLGQGPEFLTYFQNEAQLEKSRLLSDRFSAERPKGSFSTLEIQRTEQGDSAMYLCASSWGGTEAFFGQGTRLTVV.

This sequence joins TRBV25-1 and TRBJ1-4; D possibly corresponds to TRBD1 (5 bases). The length of the CDR3 is 14 residues. Germline V lookup: CDR1 MGHDK, CDR2 SYGVNS. The ends were cut back, 3 bases at V and 5 bases at J, with 10 bases in the middle. CDR3 nucleotides: TGTGCCAGCAGTGAGACAGCCAAAAATGAAAAACTGTTTTTT. Its translation: CASSETAKNEKLFF.

This chain connects TRBV3-1 (or the pseudogene TRBV3-2) to TRBJ1-5; D call uncertain. V was pared by 4 bases and J by 6 bases, with 16 bases between. CDR1 is LGHDT and CDR2 is YNNKEL in the germline V gene (reference sequence). The CDR3 loop spans 15 amino acids. CDR3 sequence reads: CASSPGREGSQPQHF. CDR3 in DNA: TGTGCCAGCAGCCCTGGGAGAGAGGGTTCTCAGCCCCAGCATTTT.

This chain links TRBV5-1 with TRBJ2-3; D might be TRBD1 (5 bases). Germline CDR1 is SGHRS and CDR2 is YFSETQ. Deletions cut 4 bases from V and 4 bases from J, with 13 bases between. The CDR3 has 14 residues. The CDR3 loop reads CASSRQGSADTQYF. The DNA of the CDR3 is TGCGCCAGCAGCAGGCAGGGATCCGCAGATACGCAGTATTTT.

DNA for the CDR3: TGTGCCAGCAGCCAAGGGGACTATCCCGGGGAGCTGTTTTTT. This translates into CASSQGDYPGELFF. This chain connects TRBV7-3 to TRBJ2-2, with 7 bases that match TRBD2. V lost 5 bases, J lost 6 bases, and 6 bases stayed unmatched. The CDR3 length is 14 residues. Germline CDR1 and CDR2: SGHTA and FQGTGA.

This chain uses TRBV6-6 with TRBJ2-2; tentative D call: TRBD1 (6 bases). V shed 11 bases and J shed 0 bases, with 22 bases lying between them. Germline lookup yields CDR1 MNHNY and CDR2 SVGAGI (reference sequence). The CDR3 sequence is 17 residues long. The CDR3 loop reads CAASPRGSFSNTGELFF. CDR3 DNA: TGTGCCGCCAGTCCAAGGGGGTCTTTTTCGAACACCGGGGAGCTGTTTTTT.

The rearrangement joins TRBV5-4 to TRBJ2-7; no firm D call. V was shortened by 0 bases and J by 2 bases, with 12 bases between the two germline ends. The CDR3 is made up of 15 amino acids. The V gene's germline CDR1 is SGHNT and CDR2 YYREEE (reference sequence). Here the CDR3 reads CASSLGFDTTYEQYF. The CDR3 DNA follows: TGTGCCAGCAGCTTGGGTTTTGACACAACCTACGAGCAGTACTTC.

The V gene is TRBV6-4, the J gene TRBJ2-7; D is ambiguous. This CDR3 is 13 amino acids long. Germline V gene data show CDR1 as MRHNA and CDR2 as SNTAGT. V lost 0 bases and J lost 9, with 12 bases in between. CDR3 DNA: TGTGCCAGCAGTGACTCGAGTCGTAGTGCGCAGTACTTC. Its translation: CASSDSSRSAQYF.

The V gene is TRBV7-2, the J gene TRBJ2-2; 7 nucleotides agree with TRBD1. CDR1 is SGHTA, CDR2 FQGNSA, per germline. V lost 5 bases and J lost 5; bases outside the gene matches: 11. This CDR3 comprises 16 residues. DNA of the CDR3: TGTGCCAGCAGCCCTCAAGGGACAGTAGTAACCGGGGAGCTGTTTTTT. Protein sequence: CASSPQGTVVTGELFF.

The chain carries TRBV5-1 and TRBJ1-1, with D maybe TRBD1 (5 bases). The CDR3 totals 14 residues. Germline V gene sequence: CDR1 SGHRS, CDR2 YFSETQ. Trimming left V 0 bases short and J 5 bases short, with 11 bases between. In DNA form, the CDR3 reads TGCGCCAGCAGCTTGGTAGGGGCTGGGACTGAAGCTTTCTTT. Translation gives CASSLVGAGTEAFF. The full variable domain, with the rest looked up from reference TRBV5-1 and TRBJ1-1, is KAGVTQTPRYLIKTRGQQVTLSCSPISGHRSVSWYQQTPGQGLQFLFEYFSETQRNKGNFPGRFSGRQFSNSRSEMNVSTLELGDSALYLCASSLVGAGTEAFFGQGTRLTVV.

V is TRBV27 and J is TRBJ2-5; TRBD2 might be the D (7 bases). CDR3 length: 14 residues. With 5 bases removed from V and 3 bases from J, the gap between germline ends came to 13 bases. Germline V gene data show CDR1 as MNHEY and CDR2 as SMNVEV (reference sequence). This chain's CDR3 is CASSRLGGEETQYF. The CDR3 region has the DNA TGTGCCAGCAGTCGCTTAGGGGGGGAAGAGACCCAGTACTTC.

V usage is TRBV18 and J usage is TRBJ1-2; D not certain. The CDR3 runs to 13 residues. Germline V gene lookup returns CDR1 KGHSH and CDR2 LQKENI. V shed 2 bases and J shed 3 bases, with 7 bases lying between them. This CDR3 reads CASSPVGDYGYTF. Here the CDR3 DNA reads TGTGCCAGCTCACCAGTCGGGGACTATGGCTACACCTTC.

The rearrangement uses TRBV11-2 and TRBJ1-1, with a possible D match to TRBD1 (5 bases). Germline V lookup: CDR1 SGHAT, CDR2 FQNNGV. The CDR3 contains 13 residues. Trimming removed 3 bases at V and 5 bases at J, with 10 bases between. CDR3 loop: CASSFIRGTEAFF. The CDR3 DNA follows: TGTGCCAGCAGCTTTATTAGGGGAACTGAAGCTTTCTTT.

This clone was observed once. The J gene is TRBJ1-1, the V gene TRBV7-2; no clear D. CDR1 is SGHTA, CDR2 FQGNSA, per germline. The V end was cut by 2 bases, the J end by 3 bases, with 7 bases between. This CDR3 is 13 amino acids long. The CDR3 spells CASSLMQDTEAFF. The DNA for the CDR3 is TGTGCCAGCAGCTTAATGCAGGACACTGAAGCTTTCTTT.

The chain combines TRBV9 with TRBJ1-5, with TRBD1 identical over 7 bases. This CDR3 is built from 15 residues. Germline-derived CDR1 and CDR2 are SGDLS and YYNGEE. With 4 bases clipped from V and 3 bases from J, the junction kept 7 bases outside the gene matches. The CDR3: CASSPTGDLNQPQHF. DNA of the CDR3: TGTGCCAGCAGCCCAACAGGGGACCTCAATCAGCCCCAGCATTTT.

V and J are TRBV20-1 and TRBJ1-1, with unresolved D. The CDR3 has 10 amino acids. Germline V gene lookup returns CDR1 DFQATT and CDR2 SNEGSKA (reference sequence). Trimming removed 3 bases from V and 8 bases from J, with 7 bases in between. The CDR3 nucleotides are TGCAGTGCTAGGAGAATCGAAGCTTTCTTT. Translation: CSARRIEAFF.

The V gene is TRBV5-4, the J gene TRBJ1-3, with D possibly matching TRBD1 (6 bases). The CDR3 runs 18 residues. The V and J ends lost 3 bases and 1 base respectively, with 20 bases between them. The germline CDR1 and CDR2 sequences are SGHNT and YYREEE (reference sequence). CDR3 DNA: TGTGCCAGCAGCTCCACCTTTGGGGCAACAGGGTCTGGAAACACCATATATTTT. It yields the protein CASSSTFGATGSGNTIYF.